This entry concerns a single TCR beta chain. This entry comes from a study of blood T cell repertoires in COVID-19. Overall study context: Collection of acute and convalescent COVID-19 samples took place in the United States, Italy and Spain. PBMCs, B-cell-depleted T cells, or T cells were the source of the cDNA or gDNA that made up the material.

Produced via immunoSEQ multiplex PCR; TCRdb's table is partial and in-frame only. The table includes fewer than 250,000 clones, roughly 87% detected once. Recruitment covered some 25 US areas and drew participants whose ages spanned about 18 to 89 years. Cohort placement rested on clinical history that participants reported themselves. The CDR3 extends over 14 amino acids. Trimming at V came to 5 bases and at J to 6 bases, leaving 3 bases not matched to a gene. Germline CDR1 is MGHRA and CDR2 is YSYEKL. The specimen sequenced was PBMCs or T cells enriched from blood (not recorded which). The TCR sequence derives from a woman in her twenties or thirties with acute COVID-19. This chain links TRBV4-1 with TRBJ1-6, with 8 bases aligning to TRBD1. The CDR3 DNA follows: TGCGCCAGCAGCTTCGGACAGGGTAATTCACCCCTCCACTTT. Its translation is CASSFGQGNSPLHF.